The text below deals with one T cell receptor (beta chain). In its sample, this clone was seen a few times. Its binding antigen is unknown. One base away there is no much larger clone; base qualities are not given. TCRbeta CDR3 regions were amplified from genomic DNA using the immunoSEQ Assay, a bias-controlled multiplex PCR. The paper's processing steps were these. The number of nucleated cells in each sample was estimated by amplification of reference gene primers within the assay. Sequence reads were collapsed and filtered to measure the absolute abundance of every unique TCRbeta CDR3 rearrangement. For each sample, productive Simpson clonality was calculated as the square root of Simpson's diversity index over productive rearrangements. Drawn from immuneACCESS, this table holds only the in-frame rearrangements with V and J called that TCRdb kept. Clones are partly lost; checked studies trace under half to an unresolved V gene and leave the rest unexplained. V and J calls and clone size follow that table, whereas D and trimming were derived from the DNA. The sample table lists about 130,000 clones, around 87% of them with a count of one. The ten top clones hold more than 3.5% of the sample.

As encoded in the germline V gene, CDR1 is MDHEN while CDR2 is SYDVKM. The CDR3, from cysteine to phenylalanine, totals 14 residues. The retained sequence is limited to the CDR3, 42 bases, with the frame set at the first base. Germline trimming amounts to 5 bases on V and 4 bases on J, with 5 as the count of junction bases outside the gene matches. The collaborating institutions used their own protocols to collect whole blood in K2EDTA tubes. Collaborator samples were shipped for TCRbeta analysis as frozen whole blood, isolated PBMCs, or DNA extracted from either sample type. This record comes from a study of blood T cell repertoires in COVID-19 (TCRdb year 2020). As for the study more broadly: The collaborator samples originated in the United States, Italy and Spain and spanned the acute and convalescent phases of COVID-19. The material from the prospective study consisted of cDNA or gDNA derived from T cells, B-cell-depleted T cells, or PBMCs. Deeply sampled blood TCRbeta repertoires from subjects exposed to, actively infected with, or recovered from COVID-19 were included in the dataset. A freely available public database, intended as a resource for researchers studying the immune response to SARS-CoV-2, is where the repertoires were released. The samples were drawn from two sources: the first 160 participants of the ongoing ImmuneRACE study, and fewer than 1,500 subjects contributed by 6 global collaborators. Nearly every sample came with metadata listing a de-identified subject ID, COVID-19 status, age in years and sex. Where available, HLA class I and class II types were obtained from metadata supplied by the sample provider rather than from assay-based typing. Study-level results and caveats: The amount of clinical and demographic metadata varied by source and participant and was provided uncurated.

Material: peripheral blood. The TCR was taken from a woman in her fifties or sixties with acute or convalescent COVID-19. The chain is made from TRBV28 and TRBJ2-7; 10 middle bases align to TRBD1. Here is the DNA: TGTGCCAGCAGTCCTTGGGACAGGGGTTACGAGCAGTACTTC. Its translation reads: CASSPWDRGYEQYF. The entire variable domain, with the stretches around the CDR3 drawn from the reference TRBV28 and TRBJ2-7 proteins, is DVKVTQSSRYLVKRTGEKVFLECVQDMDHENMFWYRQDPGLGLRLIYFSYDVKMKEKGDIPEGYSVSREKKERFSLILESASTNQTSMYLCASSPWDRGYEQYFGPGTRLTVT.